This T cell receptor beta chain was profiled in a study of cytomegalovirus exposure and HLA in healthy donors. Across the study: The same platform was used for the 130 or so validation repertoires and the 650 to 800 first-cohort repertoires, a later analysis reported. Study observations and caveats: As confirmed in vitro, three CMV-associated chains were specific for CMV antigens. Both high specificity and high sensitivity reportedly marked the classifier's diagnosis of cytomegalovirus status. Cytomegalovirus association was listed for 164 TCR beta chains.

Worth noting for this clone: Its antigen is not identified.

Looked up from germline, CDR1 is SGHTA and CDR2 is FQGNSA. CDR3 size: 13 residues. The J segment lost 11 bases and the V segment lost 3 bases, leaving 9 bases of the junction unmatched. Sequencing was performed with immunoSEQ multiplex PCR; in TCRdb, only in-frame clones are kept and a portion is missing. The sample contains 97,000 or so clones, 87% of which appear only once. This TCR was recovered from a man between 18 and 29 years old in good health and CMV-seropositive. This rearrangement joins TRBV7-2 to TRBJ1-1; 7 positions agree with TRBD1. The sample was PBMCs. CDR3 DNA: TGTGCCAGCAGCTTTGCGGGACAGTCGGGCGCTTTCTTT. Translating it yields CASSFAGQSGAFF.